A selection of T cell receptor beta chains follows, all from one sample in a study of blood T cells in healthy people across ages. TCRdb re-analysed the 5' RACE reads in MiXCR, keeping a single row per CDR3 protein. The data show fewer than 2,000,000 distinct CDR3 sequences, about 31% seen once. Specimen: blood. The receptors stem from a woman aged 25 to 39 in good health. Both conserved end residues are trimmed from each CDR3.

CDR3	length	V	J
ASSSPGDAAGYT	12	TRBV5-1	TRBJ1-2
SAGQAQRTF	9	TRBV29-1	TRBJ1-1
ASSEGGLLTDTQY	13	TRBV2	TRBJ2-3
AWSVRTGYEQY	11	TRBV30	TRBJ2-7
ASSFTLQGGEQY	12	TRBV7-2	TRBJ2-7
ASSRTSLNEKLF	12	TRBV4-1	TRBJ1-4
ASGGGPGWETQY	12	TRBV7-9	TRBJ2-5
SARGAGTIYEQY	12	TRBV20-1	TRBJ2-7
SVLRVGSLFEETQY	14	TRBV29-1	TRBJ2-5
SADLRYEGYEQY	12	TRBV20-1	TRBJ2-7
ASSLVTGSLSNQPQH	15	TRBV11-2	TRBJ1-5
ASSPRTDSLVYYEQY	15	TRBV27	TRBJ2-7
SAWGPRELF	9	TRBV29-1	TRBJ2-2
ASSLGPAGGLTGTQY	15	TRBV7-9	TRBJ2-5
ASSGQGVRTDTQY	13	TRBV5-1	TRBJ2-3
ASSQGSGEGHEQY	13	TRBV4-1	TRBJ2-7
ASSLGGQGSYSNQPQH	16	TRBV5-6	TRBJ1-5
ASSQAGGNQPQH	12	TRBV4-1	TRBJ1-5
ASTTQWHRAGETQY	14	TRBV11-2	TRBJ2-5
SAERQMQETQY	11	TRBV20-1	TRBJ2-5